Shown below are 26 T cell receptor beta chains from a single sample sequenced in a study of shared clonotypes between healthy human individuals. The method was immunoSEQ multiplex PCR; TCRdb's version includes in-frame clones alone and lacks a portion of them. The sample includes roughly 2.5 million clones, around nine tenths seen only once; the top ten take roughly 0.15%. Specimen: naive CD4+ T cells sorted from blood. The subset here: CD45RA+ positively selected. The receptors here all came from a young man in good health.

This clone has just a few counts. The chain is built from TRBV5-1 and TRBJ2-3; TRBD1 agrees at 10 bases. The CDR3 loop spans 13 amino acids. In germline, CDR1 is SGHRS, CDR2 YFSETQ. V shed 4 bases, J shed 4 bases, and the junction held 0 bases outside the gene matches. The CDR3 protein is CASSGTGADTQYF. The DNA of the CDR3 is TGCGCCAGCAGCGGGACAGGGGCAGATACGCAGTATTTT.

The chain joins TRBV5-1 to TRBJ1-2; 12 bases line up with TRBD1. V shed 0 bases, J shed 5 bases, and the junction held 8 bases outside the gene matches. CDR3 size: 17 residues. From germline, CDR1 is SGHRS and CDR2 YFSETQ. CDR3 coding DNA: TGCGCCAGCAGCTTGGACCCGGGACAGGGGGCGTTATATGGCTACACCTTC. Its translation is CASSLDPGQGALYGYTF.

The CDR3 DNA reads as TGTGCCAGCAGCTTTCCCTGGGGGGGTAGTAGCGGGGGCACAGATACGCAGTATTTT. This sequence encodes CASSFPWGGSSGGTDTQYF. The chain employs TRBV5-4 and TRBJ2-3, with 8 positions matching TRBD2. In germline, CDR1 is SGHNT, CDR2 YYREEE (reference sequence). This CDR3 spans 19 amino acids. V dropped 2 bases and J dropped 1; count of bases not matched to a gene: 15.

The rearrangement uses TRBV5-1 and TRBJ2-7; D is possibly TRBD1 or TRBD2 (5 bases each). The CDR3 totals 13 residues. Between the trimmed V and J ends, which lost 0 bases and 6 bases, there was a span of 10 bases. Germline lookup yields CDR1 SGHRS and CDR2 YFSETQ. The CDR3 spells CASSLDMGPEQYF. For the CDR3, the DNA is TGCGCCAGCAGCTTGGATATGGGACCCGAGCAGTACTTC. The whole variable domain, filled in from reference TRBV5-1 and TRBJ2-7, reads KAGVTQTPRYLIKTRGQQVTLSCSPISGHRSVSWYQQTPGQGLQFLFEYFSETQRNKGNFPGRFSGRQFSNSRSEMNVSTLELGDSALYLCASSLDMGPEQYFGPGTRLTVT.

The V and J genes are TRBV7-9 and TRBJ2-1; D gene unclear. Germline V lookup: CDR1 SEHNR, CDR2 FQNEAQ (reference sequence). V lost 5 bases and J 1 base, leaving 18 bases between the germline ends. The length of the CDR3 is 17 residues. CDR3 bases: TGTGCCAGCAGCCCCCTGGGGTCTGGTCTATCCTACAATGAGCAGTTCTTC. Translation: CASSPLGSGLSYNEQFF.

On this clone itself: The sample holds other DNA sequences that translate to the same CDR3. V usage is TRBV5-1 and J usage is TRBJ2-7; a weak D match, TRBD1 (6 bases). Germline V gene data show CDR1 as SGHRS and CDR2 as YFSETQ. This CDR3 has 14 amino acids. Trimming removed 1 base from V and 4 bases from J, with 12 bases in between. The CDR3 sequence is CASSLTGSSYEQYF. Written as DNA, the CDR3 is TGCGCCAGCAGCTTGACAGGGTCTTCATACGAGCAGTACTTC.

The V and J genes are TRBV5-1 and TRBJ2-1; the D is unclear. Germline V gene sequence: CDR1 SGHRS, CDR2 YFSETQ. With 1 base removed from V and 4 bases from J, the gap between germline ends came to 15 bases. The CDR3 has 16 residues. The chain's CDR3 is CASSLQAGPKYNEQFF. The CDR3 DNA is TGCGCCAGCAGCTTGCAGGCTGGCCCCAAGTACAATGAGCAGTTCTTC. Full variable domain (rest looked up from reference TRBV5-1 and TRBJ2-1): KAGVTQTPRYLIKTRGQQVTLSCSPISGHRSVSWYQQTPGQGLQFLFEYFSETQRNKGNFPGRFSGRQFSNSRSEMNVSTLELGDSALYLCASSLQAGPKYNEQFFGPGTRLTVL.

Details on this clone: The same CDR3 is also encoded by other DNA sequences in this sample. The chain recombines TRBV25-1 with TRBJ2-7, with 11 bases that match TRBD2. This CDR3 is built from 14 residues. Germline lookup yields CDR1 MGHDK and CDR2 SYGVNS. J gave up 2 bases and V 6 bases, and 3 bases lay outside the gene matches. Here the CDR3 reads CASRASGGTYEQYF. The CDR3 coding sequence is TGTGCCAGCAGGGCTAGCGGGGGGACCTACGAGCAGTACTTC.

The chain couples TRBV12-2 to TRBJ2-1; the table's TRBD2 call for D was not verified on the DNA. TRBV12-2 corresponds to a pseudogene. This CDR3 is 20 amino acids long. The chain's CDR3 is CASRSTTFGLAGGPLNEQFF. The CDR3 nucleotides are TGTGCAAGTCGCTCGACGACATTCGGTTTAGCGGGAGGGCCTCTCAATGAGCAGTTCTTC.

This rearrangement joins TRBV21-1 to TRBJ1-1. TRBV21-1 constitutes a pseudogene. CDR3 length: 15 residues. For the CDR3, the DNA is TGTGCCAGCGGAAAGGGGGTTGAGAGGGAGGGTGAAGCTTTCTTT. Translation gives CASGKGVEREGEAFF.

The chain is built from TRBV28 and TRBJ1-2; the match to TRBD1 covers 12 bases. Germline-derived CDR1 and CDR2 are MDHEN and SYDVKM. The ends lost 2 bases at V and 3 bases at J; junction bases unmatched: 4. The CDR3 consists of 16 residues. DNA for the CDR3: TGTGCCAGCAGTTTAGGGACAGGGGGCGCCTACTATGGCTACACCTTC. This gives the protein CASSLGTGGAYYGYTF.

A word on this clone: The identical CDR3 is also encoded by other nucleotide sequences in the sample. The chain's CDR3 is CASSLGQGGETQYF. In DNA form, the CDR3 reads TGCGCCAGCAGCTTGGGACAGGGGGGTGAGACCCAGTACTTC. This sequence joins TRBV5-1 and TRBJ2-5; 9 bases align to TRBD1. Germline loops: CDR1 SGHRS, CDR2 YFSETQ. V was pared by 0 bases and J by 5 bases, with 2 bases of the junction left unmatched. The CDR3 contains 14 residues.

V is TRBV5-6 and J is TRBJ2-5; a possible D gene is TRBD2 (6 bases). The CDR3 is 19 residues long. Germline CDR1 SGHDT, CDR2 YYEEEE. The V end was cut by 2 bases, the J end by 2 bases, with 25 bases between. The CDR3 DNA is TGTGCCAGCAGCTTATTAGCGTGGGTTCCGGGGGAACTTCAAGAGACCCAGTACTTC. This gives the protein CASSLLAWVPGELQETQYF.

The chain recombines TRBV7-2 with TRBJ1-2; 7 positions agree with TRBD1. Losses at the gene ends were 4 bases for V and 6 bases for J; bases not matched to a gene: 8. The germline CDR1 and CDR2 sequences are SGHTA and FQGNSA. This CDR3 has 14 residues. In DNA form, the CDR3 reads TGTGCCAGCAGCTCCGGCCGGACAGGAAATGGCTACACCTTC. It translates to CASSSGRTGNGYTF.

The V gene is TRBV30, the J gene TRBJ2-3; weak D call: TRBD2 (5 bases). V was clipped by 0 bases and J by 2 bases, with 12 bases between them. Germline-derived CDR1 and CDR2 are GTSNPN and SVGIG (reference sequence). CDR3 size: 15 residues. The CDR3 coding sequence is TGTGCCTGGAGTGTACGGAGCCTAGCCACAGATACGCAGTATTTT. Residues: CAWSVRSLATDTQYF.

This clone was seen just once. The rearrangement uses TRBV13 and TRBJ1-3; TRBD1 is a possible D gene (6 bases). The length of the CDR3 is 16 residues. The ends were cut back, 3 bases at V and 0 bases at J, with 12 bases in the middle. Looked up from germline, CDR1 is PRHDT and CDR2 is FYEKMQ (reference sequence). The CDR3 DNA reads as TGTGCCAGCAGCTTTACAGGGACCTTCTCTGGAAACACCATATATTTT. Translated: CASSFTGTFSGNTIYF.

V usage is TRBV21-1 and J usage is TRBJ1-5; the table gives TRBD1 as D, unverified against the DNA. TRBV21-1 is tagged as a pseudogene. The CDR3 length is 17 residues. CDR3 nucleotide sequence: TGTGCCAGCAGCCAAAGGACAGTCGAAGTGGCTAATCAGCCCCAGCATTTT. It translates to CASSQRTVEVANQPQHF.

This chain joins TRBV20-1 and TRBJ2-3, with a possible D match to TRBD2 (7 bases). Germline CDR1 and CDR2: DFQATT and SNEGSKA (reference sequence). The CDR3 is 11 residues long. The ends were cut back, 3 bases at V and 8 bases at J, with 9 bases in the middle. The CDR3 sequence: CSARGGGTQYF. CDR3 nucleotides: TGCAGTGCTAGGGGAGGGGGTACGCAGTATTTT.

The CDR3 sequence: CASSSKAGQYNEQFF. Written as DNA, the CDR3 is TGTGCCAGCAGCTCCAAGGCGGGACAGTACAATGAGCAGTTCTTC. The rearrangement uses TRBV7-8 and TRBJ2-1; weak D call: TRBD1 (7 bases). The germline V and J ends were trimmed by 4 bases and 4 bases, with 14 bases remaining between them. The CDR3 contains 15 residues. The germline V gene encodes CDR1 SGHVS and CDR2 FQNEAQ.

The CDR3 DNA is TGTGCCAGCTCACCACGGTTCAGTTCTTTATGGGAGGAGACCCAGTACTTC. This gives the protein CASSPRFSSLWEETQYF. This chain links TRBV18 with TRBJ2-5, with D possibly being TRBD2 (5 bases). Trimming pared 1 base from V and 5 bases from J, leaving 20 bases between. This CDR3 region has 17 residues. Germline V CDR1 and CDR2: KGHSH, LQKENI.

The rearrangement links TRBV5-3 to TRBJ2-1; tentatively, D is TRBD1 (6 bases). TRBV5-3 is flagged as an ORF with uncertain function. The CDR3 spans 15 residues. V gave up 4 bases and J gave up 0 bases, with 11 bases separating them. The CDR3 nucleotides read TGTGCCAGAAGCCAACAGACAGGCTCCTACAATGAGCAGTTCTTC. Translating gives CARSQQTGSYNEQFF.

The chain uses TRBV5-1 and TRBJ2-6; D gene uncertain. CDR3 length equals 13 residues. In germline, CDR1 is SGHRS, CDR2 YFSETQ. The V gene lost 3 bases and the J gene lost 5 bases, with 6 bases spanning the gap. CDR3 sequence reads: CASSSSWANVLTF. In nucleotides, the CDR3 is TGCGCCAGCAGCTCCAGCTGGGCCAACGTCCTGACTTTC. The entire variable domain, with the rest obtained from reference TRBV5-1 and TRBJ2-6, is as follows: KAGVTQTPRYLIKTRGQQVTLSCSPISGHRSVSWYQQTPGQGLQFLFEYFSETQRNKGNFPGRFSGRQFSNSRSEMNVSTLELGDSALYLCASSSSWANVLTFGAGSRLTVL.

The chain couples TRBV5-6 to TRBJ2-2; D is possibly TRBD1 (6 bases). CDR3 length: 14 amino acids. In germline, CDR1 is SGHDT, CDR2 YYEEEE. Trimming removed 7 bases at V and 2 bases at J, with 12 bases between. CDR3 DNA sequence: TGTGCCAGCCGTCTACAGGGTAACACCGGGGAGCTGTTTTTT. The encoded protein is CASRLQGNTGELFF.

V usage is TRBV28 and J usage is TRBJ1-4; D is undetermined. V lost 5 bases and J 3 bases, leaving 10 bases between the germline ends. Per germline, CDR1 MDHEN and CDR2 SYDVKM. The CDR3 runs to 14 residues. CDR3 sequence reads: CASSPFVSNEKLFF. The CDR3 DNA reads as TGTGCCAGCAGTCCCTTTGTCTCTAATGAAAAACTGTTTTTT.

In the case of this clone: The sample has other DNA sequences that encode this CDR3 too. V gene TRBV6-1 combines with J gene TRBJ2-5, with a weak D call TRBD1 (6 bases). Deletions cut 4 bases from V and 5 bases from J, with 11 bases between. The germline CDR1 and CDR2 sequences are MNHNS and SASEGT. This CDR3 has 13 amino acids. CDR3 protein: CASSGGLKETQYF. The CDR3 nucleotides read TGTGCCAGCAGTGGGGGGCTAAAGGAGACCCAGTACTTC.

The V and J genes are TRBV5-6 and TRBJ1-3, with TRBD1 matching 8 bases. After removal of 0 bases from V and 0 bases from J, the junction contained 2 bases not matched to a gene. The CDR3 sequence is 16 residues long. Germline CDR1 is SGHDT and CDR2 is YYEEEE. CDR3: CASSLGDRNSGNTIYF. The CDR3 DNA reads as TGTGCCAGCAGCTTGGGGGACAGGAACTCTGGAAACACCATATATTTT.